Listed here is a single T cell receptor (beta chain). This table comes from immunoSEQ multiplex PCR, and its TCRdb copy is limited to in-frame clones, with some not included. The table records 55,000 to 70,000 clones, approximately 86% of them present only once. This entry comes from a study of OX40 agonist ivuxolimab in advanced cancers. Sequenced here: CD4+ or CD8+ T cells sorted from blood, sampled in a trial of the OX40 agonist ivuxolimab. This receptor was obtained from an adult with an advanced solid tumor such as melanoma, head and neck, liver or kidney cancer.

The CDR3 loop is CASRGHYNEQFF. CDR3 DNA: TGTGCCAGCCGGGGACATTACAATGAGCAGTTCTTC. This chain links TRBV5-6 with TRBJ2-1, with D maybe TRBD1 (6 bases). Trimming shortened V by 7 bases and J by 4 bases, and 9 bases separated the two germline ends. This CDR3 has 12 amino acids. Germline V gene data show CDR1 as SGHDT and CDR2 as YYEEEE.